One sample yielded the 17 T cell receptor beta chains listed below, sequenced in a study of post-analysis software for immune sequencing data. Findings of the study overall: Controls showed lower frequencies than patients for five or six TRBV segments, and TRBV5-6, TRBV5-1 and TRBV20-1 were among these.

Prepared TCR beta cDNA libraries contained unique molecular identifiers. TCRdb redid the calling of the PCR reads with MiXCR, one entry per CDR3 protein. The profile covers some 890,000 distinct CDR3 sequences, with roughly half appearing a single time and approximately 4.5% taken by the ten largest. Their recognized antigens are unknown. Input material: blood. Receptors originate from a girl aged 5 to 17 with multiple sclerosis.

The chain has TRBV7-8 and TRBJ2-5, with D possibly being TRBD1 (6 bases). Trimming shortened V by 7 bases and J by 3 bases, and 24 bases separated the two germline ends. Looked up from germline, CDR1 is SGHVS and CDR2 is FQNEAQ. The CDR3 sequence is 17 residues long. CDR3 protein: CASTELSEGVQEETQYF. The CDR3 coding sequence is TGTGCCAGCACCGAACTTAGCGAGGGGGTCCAGGAAGAGACCCAGTACTTC.

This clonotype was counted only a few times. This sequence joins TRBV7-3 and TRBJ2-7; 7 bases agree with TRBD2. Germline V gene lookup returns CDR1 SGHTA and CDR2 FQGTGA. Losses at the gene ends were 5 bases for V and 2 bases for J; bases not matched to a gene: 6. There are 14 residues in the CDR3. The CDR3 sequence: CASSDPGTTYEQYF. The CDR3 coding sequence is TGTGCCAGCAGCGACCCCGGGACTACCTACGAGCAGTACTTC.

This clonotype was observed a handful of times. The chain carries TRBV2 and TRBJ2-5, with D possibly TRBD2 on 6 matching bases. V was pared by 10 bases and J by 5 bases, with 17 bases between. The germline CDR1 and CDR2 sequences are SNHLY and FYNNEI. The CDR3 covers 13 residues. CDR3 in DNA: TGTGCCACGAGGAGGGCGCTACTCGAGACCCAGTACTTC. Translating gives CATRRALLETQYF. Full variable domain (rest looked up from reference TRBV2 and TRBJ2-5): EPEVTQTPSHQVTQMGQEVILRCVPISNHLYFYWYRQILGQKVEFLVSFYNNEISEKSEIFDDQFSVERPDGSNFTLKIRSTKLEDSAMYFCATRRALLETQYFGPGTRLLVL.

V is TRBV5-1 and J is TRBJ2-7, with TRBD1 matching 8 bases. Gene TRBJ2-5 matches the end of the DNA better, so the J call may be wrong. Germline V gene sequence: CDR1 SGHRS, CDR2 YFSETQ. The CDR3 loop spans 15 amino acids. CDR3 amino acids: CASSLGQGAPETQYF. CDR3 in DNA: TGCGCCAGCAGCTTGGGGCAGGGGGCCCCAGAGACCCAGTACTTC.

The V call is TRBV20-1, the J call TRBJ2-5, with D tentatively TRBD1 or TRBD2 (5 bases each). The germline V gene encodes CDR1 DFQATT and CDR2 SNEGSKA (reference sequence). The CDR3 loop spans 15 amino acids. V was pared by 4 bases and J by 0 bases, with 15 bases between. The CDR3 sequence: CSAKTGTVDQETQYF. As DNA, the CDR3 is TGCAGTGCTAAAACCGGGACCGTCGACCAAGAGACCCAGTACTTC.

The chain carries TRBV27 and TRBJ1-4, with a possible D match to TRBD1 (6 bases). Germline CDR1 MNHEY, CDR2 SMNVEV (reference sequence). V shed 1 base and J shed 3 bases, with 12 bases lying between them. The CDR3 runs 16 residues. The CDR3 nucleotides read TGTGCCAGCAGTTTATTGTCGGACAGAGCTAATGAAAAACTGTTTTTT. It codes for CASSLLSDRANEKLFF.

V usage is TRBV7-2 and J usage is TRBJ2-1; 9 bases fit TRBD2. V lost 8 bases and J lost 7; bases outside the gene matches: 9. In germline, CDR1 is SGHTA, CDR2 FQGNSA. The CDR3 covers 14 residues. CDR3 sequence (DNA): TGTGCCAGCGAGGCGGGGGGGCCAGGGAATGAGCAGTTCTTC. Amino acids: CASEAGGPGNEQFF.

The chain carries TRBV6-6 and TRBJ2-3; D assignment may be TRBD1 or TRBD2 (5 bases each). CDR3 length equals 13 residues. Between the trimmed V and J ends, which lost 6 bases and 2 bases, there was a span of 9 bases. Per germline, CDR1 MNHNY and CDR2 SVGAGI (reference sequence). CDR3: CASRRDPTDTQYF. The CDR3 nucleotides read TGTGCCAGCAGGAGGGACCCCACAGATACGCAGTATTTT.

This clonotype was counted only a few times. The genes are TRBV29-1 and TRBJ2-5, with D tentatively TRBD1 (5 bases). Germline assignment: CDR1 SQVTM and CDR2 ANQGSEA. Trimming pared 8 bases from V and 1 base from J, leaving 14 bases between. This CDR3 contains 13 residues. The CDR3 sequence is CSTLKTAQETQYF. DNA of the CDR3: TGCAGCACACTCAAGACAGCCCAAGAGACCCAGTACTTC.

The CDR3 is CASSQGWTYEQYF. Here the CDR3 DNA reads TGTGCCAGCAGCCAAGGGTGGACCTACGAGCAGTACTTC. The chain carries TRBV3-1 and TRBJ2-5; the D is unclear. Matching the DNA end better, TRBJ2-7 makes the J call doubtful. Germline loops: CDR1 LGHDT, CDR2 YNNKEL (reference sequence). This CDR3 is built from 13 residues.

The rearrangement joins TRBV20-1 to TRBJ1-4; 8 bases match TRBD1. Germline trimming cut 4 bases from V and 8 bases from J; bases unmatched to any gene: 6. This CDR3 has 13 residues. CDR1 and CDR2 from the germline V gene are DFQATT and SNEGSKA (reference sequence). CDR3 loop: CSATRTGNEKLFF. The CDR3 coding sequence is TGCAGTGCTACTCGGACAGGGAACGAAAAACTGTTTTTT.

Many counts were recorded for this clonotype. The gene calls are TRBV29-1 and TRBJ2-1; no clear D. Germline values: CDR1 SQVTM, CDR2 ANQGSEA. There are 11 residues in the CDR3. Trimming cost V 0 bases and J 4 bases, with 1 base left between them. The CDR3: CSVEEYNEQFF. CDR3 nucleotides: TGCAGCGTTGAAGAGTACAATGAGCAGTTCTTC.

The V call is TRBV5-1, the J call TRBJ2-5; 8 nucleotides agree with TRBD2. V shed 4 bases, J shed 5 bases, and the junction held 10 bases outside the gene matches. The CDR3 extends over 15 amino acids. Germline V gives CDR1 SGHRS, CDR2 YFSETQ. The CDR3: CASSNRAGVFETQYF. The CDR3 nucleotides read TGCGCCAGCAGCAATAGAGCGGGGGTATTCGAGACCCAGTACTTC.

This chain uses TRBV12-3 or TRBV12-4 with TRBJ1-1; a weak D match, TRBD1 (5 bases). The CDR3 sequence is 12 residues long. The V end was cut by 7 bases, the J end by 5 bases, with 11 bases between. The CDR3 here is CASTRGWTEAFF. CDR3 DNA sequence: TGTGCCAGCACTCGGGGGTGGACTGAAGCTTTCTTT.

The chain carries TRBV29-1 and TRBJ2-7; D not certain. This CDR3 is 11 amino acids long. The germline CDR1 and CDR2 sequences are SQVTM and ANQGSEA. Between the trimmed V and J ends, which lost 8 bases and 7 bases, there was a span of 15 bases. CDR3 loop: CSCRGYNEQYF. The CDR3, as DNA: TGCAGCTGTCGTGGTTACAATGAGCAGTACTTC.

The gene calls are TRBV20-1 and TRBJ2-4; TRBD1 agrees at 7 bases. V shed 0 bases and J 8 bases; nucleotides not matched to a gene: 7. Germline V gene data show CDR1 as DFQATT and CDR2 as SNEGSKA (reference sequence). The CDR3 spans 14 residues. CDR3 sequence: CSARDRRQGYIQYF. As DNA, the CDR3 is TGCAGTGCTAGAGACAGAAGACAGGGCTACATTCAGTACTTC.

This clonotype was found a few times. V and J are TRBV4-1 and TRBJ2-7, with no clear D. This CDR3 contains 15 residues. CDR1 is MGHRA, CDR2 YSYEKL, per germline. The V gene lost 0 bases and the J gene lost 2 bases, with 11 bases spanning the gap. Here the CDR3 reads CASSQDGADPYEQYF. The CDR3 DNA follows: TGCGCCAGCAGCCAAGATGGCGCAGACCCCTACGAGCAGTACTTC.